The 7 T cell receptor beta chains reported below all come from one sample, sequenced in a study of CD8+CD57+ T cells in acquired aplastic anemia. Genomic DNA, serving as template, underwent TCR beta VDJ and CDR3 profiling. From the reads, TCRdb called clonotypes with MiXCR, one entry per CDR3 protein. The sample has about 210,000 distinct CDR3 sequences; almost 35% are singletons. The sequenced sample was sorted CD4+, CD8+, or CD8+CD57+ T cells (not recorded which) from PBMCs. Source of these receptors: a human donor in good health, serving as a control.

This clonotype was observed at least ten times. The rearrangement uses TRBV29-1 and TRBJ1-1; no reliable D call. The CDR3 loop spans 11 amino acids. Germline V CDR1 and CDR2: SQVTM, ANQGSEA. Trimming left V 3 bases short and J 3 bases short, with 5 bases between. The DNA for the CDR3 is TGCAGCGTTGAGAGGTACACTGAAGCTTTCTTT. This sequence encodes CSVERYTEAFF.

This clonotype was seen ten or more times. Here the CDR3 DNA reads TGTGCCAGCAGGGTAGGGGAGAATGGCTACACCTTC. This translates into CASRVGENGYTF. This chain connects TRBV6-1 to TRBJ1-2; a weak D match, TRBD1 (5 bases). This CDR3 comprises 12 residues. Looked up from germline, CDR1 is MNHNS and CDR2 is SASEGT. V shed 6 bases and J shed 6 bases, with 11 bases lying between them.

For this clonotype: An end of the junction does not agree with germline; a read error may underlie this. This chain links TRBV9 with TRBJ1-3; D gene ambiguous. Looked up from germline, CDR1 is SGDLS and CDR2 is YYNGEE. The CDR3 is 14 amino acids. The CDR3 bases are TGTGCCAGCAGCGTAGTAACGTTTGGAGACACCATATATTTT. Its translation: CASSVVTFGDTIYF.

This clonotype appeared many times. The chain carries TRBV7-9 and TRBJ2-1; the D gene could be TRBD1 or TRBD2 (5 bases each). CDR1 is SEHNR and CDR2 is FQNEAQ in the germline V gene (reference sequence). This CDR3 region has 12 residues. Trimming removed 7 bases from V and 9 bases from J, with 13 bases in between. CDR3 nucleotides: TGTGCCAGCAAATCGGGGCAGTTTGAGCAGTTCTTC. Amino acid sequence: CASKSGQFEQFF.

This clonotype was seen ten or more times. The V call is TRBV2, the J call TRBJ1-2; D unresolved. The CDR3 consists of 11 residues. The germline CDR1 and CDR2 sequences are SNHLY and FYNNEI. V lost 8 bases and J lost 1, with 5 bases in between. This CDR3 reads CASVDNYGYTF. The CDR3 region has the DNA TGTGCCAGCGTGGATAACTATGGCTACACCTTC.

This clonotype was counted at least ten times. In DNA form, the CDR3 reads TGTGCCAGCAGCACCGGGGGGAACACCGGGGAGCTGTTTTTT. Translating it yields CASSTGGNTGELFF. V is TRBV7-3 and J is TRBJ2-2; a weak D match, TRBD2 (6 bases). The germline V gene has CDR1 SGHTA and CDR2 FQGTGA. The CDR3 runs to 14 residues. Between the trimmed V and J ends, which lost 5 bases and 1 base, there was a span of 8 bases.

This clonotype was observed at least ten times. V usage is TRBV19 and J usage is TRBJ1-6; D call uncertain. This CDR3 is built from 14 residues. The germline V gene encodes CDR1 LNHDA and CDR2 SQIVND (reference sequence). Deletions cut 7 bases from V and 7 bases from J, with 14 bases between. This CDR3 reads CASTPGGRNSPLHF. The CDR3 region has the DNA TGTGCCAGTACCCCCGGTGGCAGGAATTCACCCCTCCACTTT.